Listed below are T cell receptor beta chains from one sample, sequenced in a study of beta chain features in type 1 diabetes. The assay was immunoSEQ multiplex PCR, and TCRdb's table has in-frame clones only and misses some. The profile shows about 250,000 clones, roughly 14% of them singletons. The specimen was naive CD4+ T cells from blood. Source of these receptors: a woman aged 40 to 50 in good health. Both conserved end residues are part of each CDR3. The D gene is left open where the match is weak. Size is stated for part of the rows, as once, few or many counts, or as a class when the clone is expanded.

-	TRBD2	TRBJ2-3	TRBV5-1	TGCGCCAGCAGCTTTGGACTAGCGGGGGTTGTAAGCACAGATACGCAGTATTTT	CASSFGLAGVVSTDTQYF
few	-	TRBJ2-7	TRBV27	TGTGCCAGCAGTTTTTCTAGGGGGGCAGGGGGGTACGAGCAGTACTTC	CASSFSRGAGGYEQYF
-	-	TRBJ2-7	TRBV19	TGTTCCAGTGCCGGACAGCACTCCTACGAGCAGTACTTC	CSSAGQHSYEQYF
-	TRBD1	TRBJ1-4	TRBV7-9	TGTGCCAGCAGCTTAGTACAGGGGAATGAAAAACTGTTTTTT	CASSLVQGNEKLFF
many	-	TRBJ2-3	TRBV18	TGTGCCAGCTCACCGGGCCCACCAGATACGCAGTATTTT	CASSPGPPDTQYF
-	TRBD1	TRBJ2-6	TRBV10-1	TGCGCCAGCAGGGATGACAGGGTCGTGCCCGGGGCCAACGTCCTGACTTTC	CASRDDRVVPGANVLTF
few	-	TRBJ2-7	TRBV18	TGTGCCAGCTCACCAGCGTCGGCCTACGAGCAGTACTTC	CASSPASAYEQYF
-	TRBD1	TRBJ2-7	TRBV6-5	TGTGCCAGCAGTTCCACCGGGACAGGGCTCTACGAGCAGTACTTC	CASSSTGTGLYEQYF
-	TRBD2	TRBJ2-3	TRBV6-5	TGTGCCAGCAGTTACTCTAGTCTAGCGGGGGGAGATACGCAGTATTTT	CASSYSSLAGGDTQYF
-	TRBD1	TRBJ1-5	TRBV7-2	TGTGCCAGCAGCTCAACCGGGACAGGGTGGAATCAGCCCCAGCATTTT	CASSSTGTGWNQPQHF
few	-	TRBJ2-1	TRBV5-1	TGCGCCAGCAGCTCGACCTCCACGGACTATGGGCAGTTCTTC	CASSSTSTDYGQFF
-	-	TRBJ2-3	TRBV7-6	TGTGCCAGCACCGCTGAGGGACTGAACACAGATACGCAGTATTTT	CASTAEGLNTDTQYF
once	-	TRBJ2-7	TRBV9	TGTGCCAGCAGCGTGGGTGGACGGGGGACCTCCTACGAGCAGTACTTC	CASSVGGRGTSYEQYF
-	-	TRBJ1-2	TRBV4-3	TGCGCCAGCAGCCCTCCTAGCGGTGGCCACACCTTC	CASSPPSGGHTF
-	-	TRBJ1-2	TRBV19	TGTGCCAGTAGTATGGGAAGACCGGGGAGGCTTAACTATGGCTACACCTTC	CASSMGRPGRLNYGYTF
-	-	TRBJ1-6	TRBV27	TGTGCCAGCAGTTTGGAGGGAAGGGAAGAGTCACCCCTCCACTTT	CASSLEGREESPLHF
-	-	TRBJ1-6	TRBV2	TGTGCCAGCGTCGGAGGGCAACGGGGAAGCTCCTATAATTCACCCCTCCACTTT	CASVGGQRGSSYNSPLHF
few	TRBD1	TRBJ2-1	TRBV5-1	TGCGCCAGCAGCTCTCAGGGGGCGCTCTACAATGAGCAGTTCTTC	CASSSQGALYNEQFF
-	-	TRBJ1-6	TRBV5-1	TGCGCCAGCAGCTTGGGGGGGGAATCACCCCTCCACTTT	CASSLGGESPLHF
few	-	TRBJ1-1	TRBV5-1	TGCGCCAGCACCCCACCCTACTCAGGTGAAGCTTTCTTT	CASTPPYSGEAFF
-	TRBD1	TRBJ1-1	TRBV5-6	TGTGCCAGCAGCTTATTAAAAGGACAGGGGTTGAACACTGAAGCTTTCTTT	CASSLLKGQGLNTEAFF
few	-	TRBJ1-2	TRBV15	TGTGCCACCAGCAGAGCTTACCGAGCTAACTATGGCTACACCTTC	CATSRAYRANYGYTF
few	-	TRBJ1-1	TRBV4-3	TGCGCCAGCAGCCATACACAGGGGAACACTGAAGCTTTCTTT	CASSHTQGNTEAFF
-	-	TRBJ2-1	TRBV2	TGTGCCAGCAGTGAACAGGGCTACAATGAGCAGTTCTTC	CASSEQGYNEQFF
few	-	TRBJ2-1	TRBV7-2	TGTGCCAGCAGCTCAGGAAGGTTCTTC	CASSSGRFF
-	TRBD1	TRBJ2-7	TRBV10-3	TGTGCCATCAGTGTTAACCGGGACAGGGCCAACGAGCAGTACTTC	CAISVNRDRANEQYF
few	-	TRBJ1-1	TRBV15	TGTGCCACCAAAGGAAACGAGGGTGAAGCTTTCTTT	CATKGNEGEAFF
few	-	TRBJ2-3	TRBV9	TGTGCCAGCAGCCCCCGGGTCGGGGGGCTCCCCACAGATACGCAGTATTTT	CASSPRVGGLPTDTQYF
-	-	TRBJ1-1	TRBV18	TGTGCCAGCTCACCCTCGAGGTCGAACACTGAAGCTTTCTTT	CASSPSRSNTEAFF
-	-	TRBJ2-2	TRBV5-1	TGCGCCAGCAGCACCGACACGAACACCGGGGAGCTGTTTTTT	CASSTDTNTGELFF
few	TRBD1	TRBJ2-5	TRBV5-1	TGCGCCAGCAGCTTGGCCGGGACAGGGCGGAGAGAGACCCAGTACTTC	CASSLAGTGRRETQYF
-	TRBD1	TRBJ1-2	TRBV7-2	TGTGCCAGCAGCTTAAGGGACAGCAACTATGGCTACACCTTC	CASSLRDSNYGYTF
few	TRBD1	TRBJ2-7	TRBV19	TGTGCCAGTTCGAGGGACAGAGCCTACGAGCAGTACTTC	CASSRDRAYEQYF
few	TRBD2	TRBJ2-5	TRBV5-1	TGCGCCAGCAGCGGTGGTGCTAGCGGGGTTGAGACCCAGTACTTC	CASSGGASGVETQYF
few	TRBD2	TRBJ2-2	TRBV4-2	TGTGCCAGCAGCCGAAGACTAGCGGGGGGAATCACCGGGGAGCTGTTTTTT	CASSRRLAGGITGELFF
-	-	TRBJ1-4	TRBV2	TGTGCCAGCAGTTCCGGGACACGGAATGAAAAACTGTTTTTT	CASSSGTRNEKLFF